These 12 T cell receptor beta chains were sequenced from one sample in a study of shared clonotypes between healthy human individuals. Using immunoSEQ multiplex PCR, the repertoire was profiled, and TCRdb retains in-frame clones only, with some absent. The sample carries 450,000 to 500,000 clones, around 78% recorded once. Sample: PBMCs. The receptor source for this set is a woman between 35 and 50 years old in good health. Some clones in this sample may be carry-over from other donors' samples.

Concerning this clone: Possible read error: a much larger clone is one base away. This chain links TRBV6-6 with TRBJ1-1; D not resolved. The length of the CDR3 is 11 residues. CDR1 and CDR2 from the germline V gene are MNHNY and SVGAGI (reference sequence). Trimming pared 5 bases from V and 1 base from J, leaving 2 bases between. CDR3 sequence (DNA): TGTGCCAGCAGTGGGAACACTGAAGCTTTCTTT. This translates into CASSGNTEAFF.

The chain joins TRBV6-1 to TRBJ2-4, with TRBD1 matching 8 bases. Germline CDR1 and CDR2: MNHNS and SASEGT. V lost 4 bases to trimming and J lost 2 bases; unmatched junction nucleotides: 4. The CDR3 length is 15 residues. CDR3 DNA: TGTGCCAGCAGTGGACAGGGGTGGTCCAAAAACATTCAGTACTTC. Residues: CASSGQGWSKNIQYF.

The CDR3 DNA is TGTGCCAGCAGTCGGCCCGACAGCCGAGGGGGGACACCCCTCCACTTT. It is translated as CASSRPDSRGGTPLHF. The rearrangement links TRBV28 to TRBJ1-6, with a possible D match to TRBD1 (6 bases). The CDR3 contains 16 residues. Trimming left V 5 bases short and J 11 bases short, with 22 bases between. Per the germline V gene, CDR1 is MDHEN and CDR2 is SYDVKM.

The chain uses TRBV25-1 and TRBJ1-4; D unresolved. The CDR3 length is 15 residues. The germline V gene has CDR1 MGHDK and CDR2 SYGVNS. The ends were cut back, 1 base at V and 8 bases at J, with 14 bases in the middle. The CDR3 sequence is CASSESLAGGEKLFF. The DNA of the CDR3 is TGTGCCAGCAGTGAATCCTTGGCAGGAGGAGAAAAACTGTTTTTT.

The rearrangement links TRBV7-2 to TRBJ2-1, with TRBD2 identical over 13 bases. The trim removed 5 bases at V and 5 bases at J, leaving 3 bases unmatched. CDR1 SGHTA and CDR2 FQGNSA come from the germline V gene. The CDR3 spans 15 residues. CDR3: CASSRTSGSNNEQFF. CDR3 sequence (DNA): TGTGCCAGCAGCCGGACTAGCGGGAGTAACAATGAGCAGTTCTTC. Full variable domain (remainder filled in from reference TRBV7-2 and TRBJ2-1): GAGVSQSPSNKVTEKGKDVELRCDPISGHTALYWYRQSLGQGLEFLIYFQGNSAPDKSGLPSDRFSAERTGGSVSTLTIQRTQQEDSAVYLCASSRTSGSNNEQFFGPGTRLTVL.

This chain uses TRBV4-1 with TRBJ2-5, with D perhaps TRBD2 (7 bases). The J call may be wrong; the DNA end is better matched by TRBJ2-7. The CDR3 runs to 19 residues. Germline loops: CDR1 MGHRA, CDR2 YSYEKL. CDR3 nucleotides: TGCGCCAGCAGCCAAGCCCCACCGGGGGCGGGAGCGGGACTATACGAGCAGTACTTC. It yields the protein CASSQAPPGAGAGLYEQYF.

V gene TRBV14 combines with J gene TRBJ2-5; D is ambiguous. The germline V gene has CDR1 SGHDN and CDR2 FVKESK. The CDR3 spans 13 residues. Trimming pared 4 bases from V and 0 bases from J, leaving 6 bases between. The CDR3 DNA reads TGTGCCAGCAGCCGAGCTTACCAAGAGACCCAGTACTTC. Residues: CASSRAYQETQYF.

The gene calls are TRBV18 and TRBJ2-2; TRBD2 might be the D (5 bases). Trimming left V 1 base short and J 6 bases short, with 12 bases between. Per the germline V gene, CDR1 is KGHSH and CDR2 is LQKENI. The CDR3 totals 15 residues. The CDR3, as DNA: TGTGCCAGCTCACCACTCCCCGTGAGGGCCGGGGAGCTGTTTTTT. As protein: CASSPLPVRAGELFF.

J is TRBJ2-7 and V is TRBV18, with D tentatively TRBD1 (6 bases). V was cut by 6 bases and J by 3 bases, with 15 bases left in between. There are 14 residues in the CDR3. Germline lookup yields CDR1 KGHSH and CDR2 LQKENI. DNA for the CDR3: TGTGCCAGCTCGGGGGCAGATAAAGTCTACGAGCAGTACTTC. Its translation is CASSGADKVYEQYF.

This clone was observed once. The chain uses TRBV6-1 and TRBJ2-7; a weak D match, TRBD1 (6 bases). There are 15 residues in the CDR3. CDR1 and CDR2 from the germline V gene are MNHNS and SASEGT. V dropped 3 bases and J dropped 7 bases, with 19 bases sitting between them. The CDR3, as DNA: TGTGCCAGCAGTGACGTTAGGACAGCTACGTGGGAGCAGTACTTC. Protein: CASSDVRTATWEQYF.

This chain uses TRBV7-3 with TRBJ1-6; perhaps TRBD1 as D (6 bases). Between the trimmed V and J ends, which lost 0 bases and 8 bases, there was a span of 8 bases. This CDR3 comprises 14 residues. Per the germline V gene, CDR1 is SGHTA and CDR2 is FQGTGA. The CDR3: CASSLTYRDSPLHF. CDR3 coding DNA: TGTGCCAGCAGCTTAACTTACAGGGATTCACCCCTCCACTTT.

The chain couples TRBV10-3 to TRBJ2-5; 7 bases map to TRBD2. The CDR3 consists of 14 residues. With V trimmed by 5 bases and J by 7 bases, 10 bases remained unmatched. Germline CDR1 and CDR2: ENHRY and SYGVKD. The DNA of the CDR3 is TGTGCCATCAGTTCAGGACTAGAATTGGGGACCCAGTACTTC. Translation gives CAISSGLELGTQYF.